Presented here are 20 T cell receptor beta chains from one specimen sequenced in a study of blood T cell repertoires in COVID-19. Profiled with immunoSEQ multiplex PCR; TCRdb holds only in-frame clones, not every one. There are approximately 350,000 clones in the sample; over 75% occur only once, and roughly 1% lies in the top ten. Source material: PBMCs or T cells enriched from blood (not recorded which). These receptors were taken from a man aged 18-30 years who had recovered from COVID-19.

The chain uses TRBV2 and TRBJ1-4; the D gene is possibly TRBD1 (6 bases). Germline loops: CDR1 SNHLY, CDR2 FYNNEI. The ends were cut back, 3 bases at V and 7 bases at J, with 18 bases in the middle. This CDR3 region has 16 residues. The CDR3 DNA sequence: TGTGCCAGCAGTGATGGGGGCTGGGGAAGGGTTGAAAAACTGTTTTTT. Protein product: CASSDGGWGRVEKLFF.

The chain carries TRBV5-8 and TRBJ1-2, with 11 bases lining up with TRBD1. Germline V gene lookup returns CDR1 SGHTS and CDR2 YDEGEE. The V and J ends lost 3 bases and 4 bases, in that order; junction bases with no gene match: 2. This CDR3 region has 14 residues. The CDR3 bases are TGTGCCAGCAGCTCAGGACAGGGGGCCTATGGCTACACCTTC. This translates into CASSSGQGAYGYTF. The full variable domain, rest sourced from reference TRBV5-8 and TRBJ1-2, is EAGVTQSPTHLIKTRGQQATLRCSPISGHTSVYWYQQALGLGLQFLLWYDEGEERNRGNFPPRFSGRQFPNYSSELNVNALELEDSALYLCASSSGQGAYGYTFGSGTRLTVV.

The rearrangement joins TRBV27 to TRBJ2-5, with a weak D call TRBD1 (6 bases). The V gene lost 5 bases and the J gene lost 4 bases, with 14 bases spanning the gap. The CDR3 totals 14 residues. CDR1 and CDR2 (germline): MNHEY, SMNVEV (reference sequence). CDR3 DNA: TGTGCCAGCAGTCTACAGGGAATCGGAGAGACCCAGTACTTC. Residues: CASSLQGIGETQYF.

The chain recombines TRBV10-3 with TRBJ2-3; D is ambiguous. Trimming took 1 base from V and 0 from J, leaving 5 bases between them. CDR1 and CDR2 from the germline V gene are ENHRY and SYGVKD. The CDR3 extends over 14 amino acids. The CDR3 is CAISEFTSTDTQYF. The CDR3 DNA reads TGTGCCATCAGTGAGTTTACTAGCACAGATACGCAGTATTTT.

This chain connects TRBV29-1 to TRBJ1-1; the D is unclear. The germline V gene encodes CDR1 SQVTM and CDR2 ANQGSEA. The CDR3 sequence is 11 residues long. V lost 7 bases, J lost 1 base, and 7 bases lay in between. The CDR3 coding sequence is TGCAGCGGGTTAGAGAACACTGAAGCTTTCTTT. Translation gives CSGLENTEAFF.

V and J are TRBV28 and TRBJ2-2; 8 positions agree with TRBD1. V lost 6 bases and J lost 7; bases outside the gene matches: 10. The CDR3 totals 15 residues. CDR1 and CDR2 (germline): MDHEN, SYDVKM. CDR3: CASRPGGIDHGELFF. The CDR3 coding sequence is TGTGCCAGCAGGCCAGGGGGCATCGACCACGGGGAGCTGTTTTTT.

The V call is TRBV18, the J call TRBJ2-1, with a possible D match to TRBD2 (5 bases). Between the trimmed V and J ends, which lost 0 bases and 6 bases, there was a span of 15 bases. Germline loops: CDR1 KGHSH, CDR2 LQKENI. This CDR3 has 16 residues. This chain's CDR3 is CASSPPMAGRGNEQFF. The CDR3 region has the DNA TGTGCCAGCTCACCACCCATGGCGGGCCGGGGCAATGAGCAGTTCTTC.

CDR3 region: CASIGGWYNEQFF. DNA of the CDR3: TGTGCCAGTATTGGAGGTTGGTACAATGAGCAGTTCTTC. V and J are TRBV19 and TRBJ2-1; tentative D call: TRBD2 (5 bases). The germline V gene encodes CDR1 LNHDA and CDR2 SQIVND (reference sequence). V lost 7 bases, J lost 4 bases, and 11 bases lay in between. The CDR3 loop spans 13 amino acids.

The chain links TRBV28 to TRBJ2-7, with D tentatively TRBD2 (6 bases). This CDR3 has 16 residues. V lost 6 bases, J lost 0 bases, and 18 bases lay in between. Germline lookup yields CDR1 MDHEN and CDR2 SYDVKM. The CDR3 coding sequence is TGTGCCAGCAGCCCCACTCGAGGGACTTCCTCCTACGAGCAGTACTTC. It specifies CASSPTRGTSSYEQYF. Drawing the rest from reference TRBV28 and TRBJ2-7, the complete variable domain is DVKVTQSSRYLVKRTGEKVFLECVQDMDHENMFWYRQDPGLGLRLIYFSYDVKMKEKGDIPEGYSVSREKKERFSLILESASTNQTSMYLCASSPTRGTSSYEQYFGPGTRLTVT.

The chain combines TRBV13 with TRBJ2-2; 9 nucleotides align to TRBD2. Germline loops: CDR1 PRHDT, CDR2 FYEKMQ (reference sequence). This CDR3 is built from 16 residues. V shed 5 bases and J 9 bases; nucleotides not matched to a gene: 13. The CDR3 loop reads CASSLTLAGAFRELFF. DNA for the CDR3: TGTGCCAGCAGCCTCACTTTAGCGGGAGCGTTTCGGGAGCTGTTTTTT.

This rearrangement joins TRBV6-5 to TRBJ2-1, with 10 nucleotides matching TRBD2. After removal of 10 bases from V and 4 bases from J, the junction contained 7 bases not matched to a gene. The CDR3 contains 14 residues. Germline V CDR1 and CDR2: MNHEY, SVGAGI. CDR3 residues: CATSTSGVYNEQFF. The CDR3 coding sequence is TGTGCCACCTCAACTAGCGGGGTATACAATGAGCAGTTCTTC.

The chain joins TRBV27 to TRBJ1-1; the D gene is possibly TRBD1 (5 bases). Trimming cost V 1 base and J 1 base, with 10 bases left between them. The CDR3 sequence is 15 residues long. The germline CDR1 and CDR2 sequences are MNHEY and SMNVEV (reference sequence). DNA for the CDR3: TGTGCCAGCAGTTTATACAGGACATCGAACACTGAAGCTTTCTTT. It is translated as CASSLYRTSNTEAFF.

This chain uses TRBV5-1 with TRBJ2-2, with no clear D. Trimming stripped 0 bases from V and 0 bases from J, with 9 bases between. CDR3 length equals 16 residues. Per the germline V gene, CDR1 is SGHRS and CDR2 is YFSETQ. The CDR3 nucleotides are TGCGCCAGCAGCTTGGAACTATCCGCGAACACCGGGGAGCTGTTTTTT. Translated, it gives CASSLELSANTGELFF.

Comments on this clone: The sample contains more than one DNA sequence encoding this CDR3. The chain links TRBV18 to TRBJ1-5, with D possibly being TRBD1 (5 bases). Germline assignment: CDR1 KGHSH and CDR2 LQKENI. V lost 1 base, J lost 4 bases, and 11 bases lay in between. This CDR3 is built from 15 residues. The CDR3 DNA reads as TGTGCCAGCTCACCACAAGGGGTGGGGAATCAGCCCCAGCATTTT. Its translation is CASSPQGVGNQPQHF.

This chain uses TRBV4-3 with TRBJ2-7, with 12 bases aligning to TRBD1. This CDR3 is built from 14 residues. Germline loops: CDR1 LGHNA, CDR2 YSLEER. J was trimmed by 2 bases and V by 4 bases; bases with no gene match: 0. Written as DNA, the CDR3 is TGCGCCAGCAGCCGGGACAGGGGGCCCTACGAGCAGTACTTC. Translation gives CASSRDRGPYEQYF.

This chain connects TRBV11-2 to TRBJ1-6; 9 bases fit TRBD1. CDR1 is SGHAT and CDR2 is FQNNGV in the germline V gene. This CDR3 region has 14 residues. V lost 4 bases and J lost 7; bases outside the gene matches: 2. In DNA, the CDR3 is TGTGCCAGCAGCTCACAGGGGGCGAATTCACCCCTCCACTTT. Its translation is CASSSQGANSPLHF.

The chain's CDR3 is CASSPPELGLYQPQHF. DNA for the CDR3: TGTGCCAGCTCACCACCGGAGTTGGGGCTTTATCAGCCCCAGCATTTT. The chain carries TRBV18 and TRBJ1-5; weak D call: TRBD1 (5 bases). Germline values: CDR1 KGHSH, CDR2 LQKENI. CDR3 size: 16 residues. The V gene lost 0 bases and the J gene lost 5 bases, with 14 bases spanning the gap.

This sequence joins TRBV6-2 or TRBV6-3 and TRBJ1-5; 9 nucleotides match TRBD1. Germline trimming cut 4 bases from V and 8 bases from J; bases unmatched to any gene: 3. The germline V gene encodes CDR1 MNHEY and CDR2 SVGEGT. The CDR3 has 13 amino acids. The CDR3 reads CASSWDRDKPQHF. CDR3 nucleotides: TGTGCCAGCAGTTGGGACAGGGATAAGCCCCAGCATTTT.

V is TRBV18 and J is TRBJ2-4; no firm D call. CDR3 length: 14 residues. Deletions cut 0 bases from V and 9 bases from J, with 12 bases between. Germline V lookup: CDR1 KGHSH, CDR2 LQKENI. CDR3 sequence (DNA): TGTGCCAGCTCACCACCGGCAAATCAGGTCATTCAGTACTTC. Translated, it gives CASSPPANQVIQYF.

In DNA, the CDR3 is TGTGCCAGCAGTCAGTTTACAGGCACAGATACGCAGTATTTT. Its protein is CASSQFTGTDTQYF. The chain links TRBV6-5 to TRBJ2-3; D unresolved. Trimming took 5 bases from V and 1 from J, leaving 10 bases between them. Germline loops: CDR1 MNHEY, CDR2 SVGAGI. The CDR3 length is 14 residues.